Presented here are 19 T cell receptor beta chains from one specimen sequenced in a study of neurological immune-mediated disorders. TCRdb redid the calling of the 5' RACE reads with MiXCR, one entry per CDR3 protein. The repertoire includes tens of thousands of distinct CDR3 sequences, around 10% of them detected once, and roughly 1.9% sits in the top ten. The sequencing input was PBMCs. These receptors were collected from a man in his fifties or sixties in good health.

Many counts were recorded for this clonotype. V is TRBV7-2 and J is TRBJ2-1; D may be TRBD1 (6 bases). Germline V CDR1 and CDR2: SGHTA, FQGNSA. V shed 2 bases and J shed 5 bases, with 10 bases lying between them. The CDR3 totals 14 residues. The CDR3 reads CASSLQDSDNEQFF. The DNA for the CDR3 is TGTGCCAGCAGCTTACAGGACAGCGACAATGAGCAGTTCTTC.

This clonotype was seen ten or more times. The rearrangement joins TRBV10-3 to TRBJ2-7; D remains unclear. The germline V gene encodes CDR1 ENHRY and CDR2 SYGVKD. The ends were cut back, 0 bases at V and 2 bases at J, with 8 bases in the middle. The length of the CDR3 is 14 residues. The CDR3 sequence is CAISESVGTYEQYF. CDR3 DNA: TGTGCCATCAGTGAGTCTGTCGGTACCTACGAGCAGTACTTC.

This clonotype was found many times. The chain is built from TRBV5-1 and TRBJ2-7; a possible D gene is TRBD1 (6 bases). The CDR3 totals 14 residues. With 6 bases removed from V and 4 bases from J, the gap between germline ends came to 17 bases. From germline, CDR1 is SGHRS and CDR2 YFSETQ. The CDR3 DNA follows: TGCGCCAGCACCGGGGACACGGGAATATACGAGCAGTACTTC. Its translation is CASTGDTGIYEQYF.

This sequence joins TRBV5-4 and TRBJ2-1; D gene unclear. Trimming pared 4 bases from V and 8 bases from J, leaving 19 bases between. This CDR3 has 15 residues. Germline V gives CDR1 SGHNT, CDR2 YYREEE (reference sequence). CDR3 DNA sequence: TGTGCCAGCAGCCCTGGCAGGTCCCAGCTCGATGAGCAGTTCTTC. Its translation is CASSPGRSQLDEQFF.

Ten or more counts support this clonotype. The V call is TRBV5-1, the J call TRBJ1-1; D unclear. Germline V gene data show CDR1 as SGHRS and CDR2 as YFSETQ. Trimming stripped 4 bases from V and 1 base from J, with 11 bases between. There are 14 residues in the CDR3. CDR3 nucleotide sequence: TGCGCCAGCAGCGCAACCAGGTGGAACACTGAAGCTTTCTTT. This sequence encodes CASSATRWNTEAFF.

Ten or more counts support this clonotype. The junction shows a germline mismatch at one end, possibly a read error. The chain combines TRBV20-1 with TRBJ2-7; possibly TRBD1 for D (6 bases). CDR3 length equals 12 residues. The germline V gene has CDR1 DFQATT and CDR2 SNEGSKA (reference sequence). The CDR3 sequence: CSAWDKPYEQYF. CDR3 bases: TGCAGTGCATGGGACAAACCCTATGAGCAGTACTTC.

CDR3 protein: CASTAAAVEDTQYF. DNA of the CDR3: TGTGCCAGCACGGCGGCAGCGGTTGAAGATACGCAGTATTTT. This chain links TRBV7-2 with TRBJ2-3; D may be TRBD2 (5 bases). Germline loops: CDR1 SGHTA, CDR2 FQGNSA. The CDR3 loop spans 14 amino acids. The ends were cut back, 7 bases at V and 5 bases at J, with 16 bases in the middle.

The sample holds many counts of this clonotype. The chain is built from TRBV20-1 and TRBJ2-1; TRBD2 aligns across 14 bases. Germline V lookup: CDR1 DFQATT, CDR2 SNEGSKA (reference sequence). The CDR3 loop spans 15 amino acids. V shed 5 bases and J 7 bases; nucleotides not matched to a gene: 7. In nucleotides, the CDR3 is TGCAGTGCTGGGGCCCGGACTAGCGGGGGGAATGAGCAGTTCTTC. Residues: CSAGARTSGGNEQFF.

This chain joins TRBV7-9 and TRBJ2-1; 7 nucleotides align to TRBD2. The CDR3 consists of 15 residues. Germline CDR1 is SEHNR and CDR2 is FQNEAQ (reference sequence). With 1 base clipped from V and 8 bases from J, the junction kept 8 bases outside the gene matches. The CDR3 DNA follows: TGTGCCAGCAGCTTAGTCGGCGGGAGTATGGATGAGCAGTTCTTC. This codes for CASSLVGGSMDEQFF.

This clonotype was counted a few times. V is TRBV4-2 and J is TRBJ1-5, with D unresolved. This CDR3 has 16 amino acids. Germline V gene data show CDR1 as LGHNA and CDR2 as YNFKEQ. Trimming removed 4 bases from V and 1 base from J, with 14 bases in between. The DNA for the CDR3 is TGTGCCAGCAGCCGTGAGGCTGGGAGAAGCAATCAGCCCCAGCATTTT. It specifies CASSREAGRSNQPQHF.

This clonotype was detected many times. The rearrangement joins TRBV18 to TRBJ2-7; TRBD1 agrees at 10 bases. Germline assignment: CDR1 KGHSH and CDR2 LQKENI. With 3 bases clipped from V and 1 base from J, the junction kept 3 bases outside the gene matches. The CDR3 totals 15 residues. The CDR3 region has the DNA TGTGCCAGCTCACCCGGGACAGGGGCTTCCTACGAGCAGTACTTC. This gives the protein CASSPGTGASYEQYF.

This clonotype was counted ten times or more. This chain connects TRBV5-1 to TRBJ1-2; maybe TRBD1 (5 bases). There are 16 residues in the CDR3. V dropped 0 bases and J dropped 2 bases, with 14 bases sitting between them. Germline CDR1 SGHRS, CDR2 YFSETQ. This CDR3 is CASSLGRQKGNYGYTF. The CDR3 DNA sequence: TGCGCCAGCAGCTTGGGGAGGCAGAAGGGGAACTATGGCTACACCTTC.

As concerns this clonotype: This may stem from a read error, because a much larger clone lies one nucleotide away. J is TRBJ1-3 and V is TRBV27; D call uncertain. From germline, CDR1 is MNHEY and CDR2 SMNVEV (reference sequence). With 2 bases removed from V and 2 bases from J, the gap between germline ends came to 7 bases. This CDR3 comprises 14 residues. The CDR3 bases are TGTGCCAGCAGTTTAGTGTGGACTGGAAACACCATATATTTT. Translating gives CASSLVWTGNTIYF.

This clonotype was detected ten times or more. The chain recombines TRBV7-2 with TRBJ2-1; TRBD2 matches at 8 bases. This CDR3 has 17 residues. The V and J ends lost 4 bases and 8 bases, in that order; junction bases with no gene match: 16. CDR1 is SGHTA and CDR2 is FQGNSA in the germline V gene. The chain's CDR3 is CASSYSPGGAGADEQFF. CDR3 nucleotide sequence: TGTGCCAGCAGCTATTCCCCGGGGGGAGCGGGGGCTGATGAGCAGTTCTTC.

The sample holds many counts of this clonotype. This chain uses TRBV5-5 with TRBJ2-1; TRBD1 matches 10 bases. The CDR3 covers 15 residues. Looked up from germline, CDR1 is SGHKS and CDR2 is YYEKEE (reference sequence). The V gene end was trimmed by 2 bases and the J gene end by 15 bases; junction bases not matched to a gene: 14. In DNA, the CDR3 is TGTGCCAGCAGCTTTTCCGGGACAGGGGATGGGATGGGGTTCTTC. Encoded protein: CASSFSGTGDGMGFF.

In the case of this clonotype: The junction departs from the called germline gene at one end, perhaps through a read error. V usage is TRBV5-1 and J usage is TRBJ2-2, with D possibly matching TRBD2 (6 bases). This CDR3 region has 14 residues. The germline V gene encodes CDR1 SGHRS and CDR2 YFSETQ. The CDR3 DNA sequence: TGTGCCAGCAGCCCGCTCGGGAGCACCGGGGAGCTGTATTTT. Its protein product is CASSPLGSTGELYF.

At least ten counts were recorded for this clonotype. The rearrangement uses TRBV7-9 and TRBJ2-1; D is possibly TRBD2 (6 bases). Germline V lookup: CDR1 SEHNR, CDR2 FQNEAQ (reference sequence). V was shortened by 5 bases and J by 4 bases, with 12 bases between the two germline ends. The CDR3 consists of 14 residues. CDR3 in amino acids: CASSPRDEYNEQFF. The DNA for the CDR3 is TGTGCCAGCAGCCCGCGGGACGAGTACAATGAGCAGTTCTTC.

This clonotype has more than one count but fewer than ten. This chain links TRBV4-1 with TRBJ2-6, with TRBD1 matching over 7 bases. This CDR3 has 15 residues. J gave up 8 bases and V 3 bases, and 7 bases lay outside the gene matches. Germline assignment: CDR1 MGHRA and CDR2 YSYEKL. The CDR3 coding sequence is TGCGCCAGCAGCCATGGAACACAGGGGACCAACGTCCTGACTTTC. It encodes CASSHGTQGTNVLTF.

At least ten counts were recorded for this clonotype. The chain employs TRBV6-6 and TRBJ1-6; D perhaps matches TRBD1 (6 bases). V was cut by 6 bases and J by 9 bases, with 18 bases left in between. The CDR3 consists of 15 residues. Germline V gene data show CDR1 as MNHNY and CDR2 as SVGAGI (reference sequence). As DNA, the CDR3 is TGTGCCAGCAGCCGAAACGGCCAGGGGATTTCACCCCTCCACTTT. This codes for CASSRNGQGISPLHF.